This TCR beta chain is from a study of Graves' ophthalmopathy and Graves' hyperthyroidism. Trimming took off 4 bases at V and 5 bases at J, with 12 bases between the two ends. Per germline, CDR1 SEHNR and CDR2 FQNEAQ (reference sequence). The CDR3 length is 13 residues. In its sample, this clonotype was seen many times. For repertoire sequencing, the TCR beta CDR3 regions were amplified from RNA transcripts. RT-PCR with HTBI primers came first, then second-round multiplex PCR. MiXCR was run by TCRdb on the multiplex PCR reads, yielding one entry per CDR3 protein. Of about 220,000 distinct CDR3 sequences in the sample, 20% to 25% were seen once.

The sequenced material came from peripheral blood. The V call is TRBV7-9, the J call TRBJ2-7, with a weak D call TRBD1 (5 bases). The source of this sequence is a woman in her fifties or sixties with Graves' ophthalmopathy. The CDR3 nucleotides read TGTGCCAGCAGCTCTCCAGGGTATCACGAGCAGTACTTC. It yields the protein CASSSPGYHEQYF.